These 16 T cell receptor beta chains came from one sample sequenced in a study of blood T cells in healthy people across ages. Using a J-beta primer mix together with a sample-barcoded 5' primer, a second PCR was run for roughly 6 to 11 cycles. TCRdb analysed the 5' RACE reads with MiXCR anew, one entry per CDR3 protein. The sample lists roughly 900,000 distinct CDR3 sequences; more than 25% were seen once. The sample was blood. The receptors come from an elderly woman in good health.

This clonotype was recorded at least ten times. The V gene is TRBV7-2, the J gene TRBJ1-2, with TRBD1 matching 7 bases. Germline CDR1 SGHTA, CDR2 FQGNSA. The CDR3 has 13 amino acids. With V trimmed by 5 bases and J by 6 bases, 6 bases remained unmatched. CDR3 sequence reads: CASSAKQGDGYTF. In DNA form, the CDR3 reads TGTGCCAGCAGCGCCAAGCAGGGGGATGGCTACACCTTC.

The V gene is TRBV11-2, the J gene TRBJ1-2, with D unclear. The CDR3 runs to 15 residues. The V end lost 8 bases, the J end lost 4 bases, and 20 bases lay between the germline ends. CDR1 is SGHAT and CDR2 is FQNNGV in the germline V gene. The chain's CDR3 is CASQASMRLSYGYTF. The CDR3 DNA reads TGTGCCAGCCAGGCTTCCATGAGACTCAGCTATGGCTACACCTTC. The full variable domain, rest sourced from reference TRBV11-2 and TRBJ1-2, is EAGVAQSPRYKIIEKRQSVAFWCNPISGHATLYWYQQILGQGPKLLIQFQNNGVVDDSQLPKDRFSAERLKGVDSTLKIQPAKLEDSAVYLCASQASMRLSYGYTFGSGTRLTVV.

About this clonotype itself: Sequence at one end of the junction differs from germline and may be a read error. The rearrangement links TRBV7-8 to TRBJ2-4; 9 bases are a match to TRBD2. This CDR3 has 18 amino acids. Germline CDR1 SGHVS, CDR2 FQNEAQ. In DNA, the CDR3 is TGCGCCAGCAGCTTAGCGACTTCGGGACTAGCAGCCAAAAACATTCAGTACTTC. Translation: CASSLATSGLAAKNIQYF.

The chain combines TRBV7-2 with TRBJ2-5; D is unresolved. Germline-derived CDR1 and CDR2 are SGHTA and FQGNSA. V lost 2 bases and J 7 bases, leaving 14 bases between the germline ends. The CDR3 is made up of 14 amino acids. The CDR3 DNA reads TGTGCCAGCAGCTTATTCCGCCAGCGTGGGACCCAGTACTTC. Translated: CASSLFRQRGTQYF.

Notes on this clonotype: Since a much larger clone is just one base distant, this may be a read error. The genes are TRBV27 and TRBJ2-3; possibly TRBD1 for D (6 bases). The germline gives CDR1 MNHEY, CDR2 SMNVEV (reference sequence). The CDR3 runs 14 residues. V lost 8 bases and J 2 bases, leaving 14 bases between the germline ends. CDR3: CASARQDFTDTQYF. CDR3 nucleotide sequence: TGTGCCAGCGCGAGACAGGACTTCACAGATACGCAGTATTTT.

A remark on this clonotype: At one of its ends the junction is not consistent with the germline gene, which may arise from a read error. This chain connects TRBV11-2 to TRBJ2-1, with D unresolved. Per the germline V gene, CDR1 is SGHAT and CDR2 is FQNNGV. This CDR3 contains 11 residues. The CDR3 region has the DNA TGTGTCAGCAGCCCGTACAATGAGCTGTTCTTC. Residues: CVSSPYNELFF.

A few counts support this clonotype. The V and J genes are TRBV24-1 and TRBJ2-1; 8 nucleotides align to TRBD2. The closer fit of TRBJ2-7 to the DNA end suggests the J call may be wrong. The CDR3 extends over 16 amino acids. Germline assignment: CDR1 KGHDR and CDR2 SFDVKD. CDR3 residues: CATSDLSGGSYNEQYF. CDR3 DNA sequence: TGTGCCACCAGTGATTTAAGCGGGGGCTCCTACAATGAGCAGTACTTC.

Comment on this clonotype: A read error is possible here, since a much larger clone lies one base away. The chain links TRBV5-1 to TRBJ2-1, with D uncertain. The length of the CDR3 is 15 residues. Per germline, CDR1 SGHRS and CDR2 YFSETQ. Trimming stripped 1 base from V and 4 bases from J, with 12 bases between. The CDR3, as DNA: TGCGCCAGCAGCTTGTCGGCTTGCAGGTACAATGAGCAGTTCTTC. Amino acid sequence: CASSLSACRYNEQFF.

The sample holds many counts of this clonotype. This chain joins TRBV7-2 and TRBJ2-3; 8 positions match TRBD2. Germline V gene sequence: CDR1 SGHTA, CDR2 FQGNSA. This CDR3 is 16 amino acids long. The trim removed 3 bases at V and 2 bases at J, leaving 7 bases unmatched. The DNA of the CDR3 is TGTGCCAGCAGCTTTCGAGAGCGGGGGCCCACAGATACGCAGTATTTT. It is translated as CASSFRERGPTDTQYF.

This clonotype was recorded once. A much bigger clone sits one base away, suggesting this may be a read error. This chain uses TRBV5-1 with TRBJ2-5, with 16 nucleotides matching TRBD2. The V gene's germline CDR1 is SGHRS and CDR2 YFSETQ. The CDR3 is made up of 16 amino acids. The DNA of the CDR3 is TGCGCCGGCAGCAAAGGGACTAGCGGGGGGGGAGAGACCCAGTACTTC. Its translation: CAGSKGTSGGGETQYF.

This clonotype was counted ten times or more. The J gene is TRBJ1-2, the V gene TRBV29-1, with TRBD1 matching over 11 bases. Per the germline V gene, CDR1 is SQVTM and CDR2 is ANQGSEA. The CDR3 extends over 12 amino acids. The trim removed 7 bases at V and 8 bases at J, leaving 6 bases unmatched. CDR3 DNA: TGCAGCGCTGGACAGGGGGCGGAGGGCTACACCTTC. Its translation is CSAGQGAEGYTF.

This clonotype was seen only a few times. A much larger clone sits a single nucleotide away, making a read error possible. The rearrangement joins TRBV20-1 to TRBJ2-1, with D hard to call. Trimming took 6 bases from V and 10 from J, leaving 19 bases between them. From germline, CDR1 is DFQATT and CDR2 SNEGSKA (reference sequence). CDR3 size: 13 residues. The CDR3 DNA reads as TGCAGTGCCATAGCAGGCCAACCAATGGAGCAGTTCTTC. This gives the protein CSAIAGQPMEQFF.

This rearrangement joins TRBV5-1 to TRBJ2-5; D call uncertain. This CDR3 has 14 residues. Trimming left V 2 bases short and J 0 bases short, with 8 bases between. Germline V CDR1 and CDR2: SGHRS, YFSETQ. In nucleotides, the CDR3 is TGCGCCAGCAGCTTTGGAAACAACCAAGAGACCCAGTACTTC. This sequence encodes CASSFGNNQETQYF.

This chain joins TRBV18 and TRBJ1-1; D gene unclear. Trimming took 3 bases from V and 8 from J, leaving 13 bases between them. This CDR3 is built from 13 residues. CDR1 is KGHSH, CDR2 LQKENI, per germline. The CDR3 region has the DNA TGTGCCAGCTCACCGGTCGGCCCGGGCGAAGCTTTCTTT. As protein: CASSPVGPGEAFF.

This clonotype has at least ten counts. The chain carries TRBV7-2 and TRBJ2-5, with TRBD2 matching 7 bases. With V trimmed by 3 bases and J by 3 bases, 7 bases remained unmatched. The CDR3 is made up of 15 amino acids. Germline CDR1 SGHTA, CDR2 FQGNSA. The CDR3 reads CASSFAGAGKETQYF. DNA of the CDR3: TGTGCCAGCAGCTTCGCGGGAGCAGGGAAAGAGACCCAGTACTTC.

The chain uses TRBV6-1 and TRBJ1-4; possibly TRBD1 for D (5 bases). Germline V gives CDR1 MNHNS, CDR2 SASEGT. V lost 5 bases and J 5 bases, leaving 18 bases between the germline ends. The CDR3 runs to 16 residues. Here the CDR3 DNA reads TGTGCCAGCAGTACATTCATCGTCAGGGTGAATGAAAAACTGTTTTTT. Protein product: CASSTFIVRVNEKLFF.